This T cell receptor beta chain was profiled in a study of blood T cell repertoires in COVID-19 (dated by TCRdb to 2020 to 2022). In terms of the full investigation: Samples from collaborators originated in the United States, Italy and Spain and spanned both the acute and convalescent phases of COVID-19. The prospective study material was composed of cDNA or gDNA derived from T cells, B-cell-depleted T cells, or PBMCs. Deeply sampled blood TCRbeta repertoires from subjects exposed to, actively infected with, or recovered from COVID-19 were included in the dataset. The repertoires were released in a freely available public database meant as a resource for research on the immune response to SARS-CoV-2. The samples were drawn from two sources: the first 160 participants of the ongoing ImmuneRACE study, and over 950 subjects contributed by 6 global collaborators. Nearly every sample came with metadata listing a de-identified subject ID, COVID-19 status, age in years and sex. Where available, HLA class I and class II types were taken from metadata supplied by the sample provider and were not determined by assay-based typing. Broader findings and caveats from the paper: The quantity of clinical and demographic metadata differed by source and by participant and was supplied without curation.

The germline ends are 18 bases apart after V is trimmed by 6 bases and J by 4 bases. Spanning cysteine to phenylalanine, the CDR3 consists of 15 amino acids. Just CDR3 DNA is preserved here, 45 bases in frame from base 1. CDR1 and CDR2, looked up from the germline V gene, are KGHSH and LQKENI. About this clone itself: This receptor's antigen is unknown. Base qualities were left out, and no much larger clone turns up one base away.

The immunoSEQ Assay, a bias-controlled multiplex PCR, was used to amplify TCRbeta CDR3 regions from genomic DNA. The study's processing was this. Nucleated cell counts per sample were estimated from amplification of reference gene primers within the assay. To quantify the absolute abundance of each unique TCRbeta CDR3 rearrangement, sequence reads were collapsed and filtered. Productive Simpson clonality was computed per sample as the square root of Simpson's diversity index over productive rearrangements. Here the immuneACCESS table is served through TCRdb, limited to in-frame sequences with V and J called. Missing clones are a known gap in these copies; in checked studies unresolved V genes cover under half, and the rest lacks a known reason. V and J calls and clone size are given by that table; D and trimming were obtained from the DNA. In this sample the table shows a few hundred thousand clones, around 87% of which occur a single time. Approximately 7.2% of the sample rests with the top ten.

Collaborating institutions collected whole blood in K2EDTA tubes following their own protocols. For TCRbeta analysis, collaborators shipped samples as frozen whole blood, isolated PBMCs, or DNA extracted from either of those sample types. The TCR comes from a woman in her sixties or seventies with active or convalescent COVID-19. The receptor chain draws on TRBV18 and TRBJ1-2, with TRBD1 as a weak D call on 5 bases. The sequenced sample consisted of peripheral blood. Here is the DNA: TGTGCCAGCTCGTCGCAGAATCAGGGTACCTATGGCTACACCTTC. Translated, it reads CASSSQNQGTYGYTF. When the CDR3 is completed using the reference TRBV18 and TRBJ1-2 genes on either side, the full variable domain is NAGVMQNPRHLVRRRGQEARLRCSPMKGHSHVYWYRQLPEEGLKFMVYLQKENIIDESGMPKERFSAEFPKEGPSILRIQQVVRGDSAAYFCASSSQNQGTYGYTFGSGTRLTVV.